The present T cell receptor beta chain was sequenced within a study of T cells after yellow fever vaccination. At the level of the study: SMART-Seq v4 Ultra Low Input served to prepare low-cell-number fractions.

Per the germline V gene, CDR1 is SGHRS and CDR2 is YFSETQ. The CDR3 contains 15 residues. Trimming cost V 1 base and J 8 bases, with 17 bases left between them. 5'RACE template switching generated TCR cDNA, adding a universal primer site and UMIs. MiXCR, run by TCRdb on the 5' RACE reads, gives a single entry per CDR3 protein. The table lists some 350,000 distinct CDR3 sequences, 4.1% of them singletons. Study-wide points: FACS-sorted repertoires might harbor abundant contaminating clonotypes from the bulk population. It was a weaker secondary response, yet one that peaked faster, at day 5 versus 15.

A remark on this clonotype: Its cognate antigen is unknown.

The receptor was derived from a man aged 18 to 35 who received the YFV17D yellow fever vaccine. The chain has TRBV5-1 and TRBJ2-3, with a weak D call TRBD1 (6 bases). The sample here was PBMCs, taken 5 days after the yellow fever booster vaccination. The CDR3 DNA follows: TGCGCCAGCAGCTTGAGGACGCTTGAAGGGGGTACGCAGTATTTT. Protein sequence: CASSLRTLEGGTQYF.